The T cell receptor beta chain under discussion was sequenced for a study of graft-versus-host responses after intestinal transplantation. The overall study: Recipients across the board were started on anti-thymocyte globulin induction, then kept on tacrolimus and steroids for 2 to 4 years.

TCRdb keeps only in-frame clones here, not all; method: immunoSEQ multiplex PCR. The repertoire includes about 50,000 clones, approximately 91% of them detected once, and 2% to 3% sits in the top ten. As regards this clone: What it binds is not known.

The CDR3 totals 13 residues. V shed 4 bases, J shed 2 bases, and the junction held 0 bases outside the gene matches. Germline CDR1 and CDR2: GTSNPN and SVGIG (reference sequence). Study-wide results and caveats: Allografts of one patient group, those with graft-donor T cell macrochimerism, had high graft-versus-host to host-versus-graft clonal ratios.

This rearrangement joins TRBV30 to TRBJ2-7; 12 bases map to TRBD2. This TCR came from a human donor who was the organ donor for an intestinal transplant. The sample was unstimulated CD4+ T cells sorted from spleen or lymph node cells, taken before transplant. The CDR3 region has the DNA TGTGCCTGGACTAGCGGGAGGGCCTACGAGCAGTACTTC. Translated: CAWTSGRAYEQYF.